These 7 T cell receptor beta chains originate from one sample sequenced in a study of blood T cell repertoires in COVID-19. Clones were read by immunoSEQ multiplex PCR, and TCRdb kept only the in-frame ones, dropping some. The sample has around 50,000 clones; more than 80% are singletons. Sequencing was done on a sample of peripheral blood. Receptors originate from a man aged 60-69 years with acute or convalescent COVID-19.

The genes are TRBV5-6 and TRBJ1-2, with 10 bases fitting TRBD1. Germline loops: CDR1 SGHDT, CDR2 YYEEEE. Germline trimming cut 4 bases from V and 4 bases from J; bases unmatched to any gene: 7. The CDR3 sequence is 15 residues long. The CDR3 region is CASSPRDRGAYGYTF. CDR3 DNA sequence: TGTGCCAGCAGCCCCCGGGACAGGGGCGCCTATGGCTACACCTTC.

The rearrangement joins TRBV20-1 to TRBJ1-1; D not resolved. CDR1 is DFQATT, CDR2 SNEGSKA, per germline (reference sequence). The CDR3 extends over 11 amino acids. V lost 6 bases to trimming and J lost 12 bases, with 17 bases between them. The CDR3 DNA sequence: TGCAGTGCCCCCGTTCGGAGAGAGACTTTCTTT. This translates into CSAPVRRETFF.

The J gene is TRBJ2-7, the V gene TRBV5-4; maybe TRBD1 (6 bases). The CDR3 has 13 amino acids. CDR1 is SGHNT and CDR2 is YYREEE in the germline V gene (reference sequence). V lost 0 bases and J 2 bases, leaving 6 bases between the germline ends. The CDR3 region has the DNA TGTGCCAGCAGCTTGGAGGGGGCCTACGAGCAGTACTTC. As protein: CASSLEGAYEQYF.

V and J are TRBV19 and TRBJ2-3, with D tentatively TRBD2 (5 bases). Germline loops: CDR1 LNHDA, CDR2 SQIVND (reference sequence). The CDR3 runs to 14 residues. V lost 5 bases to trimming and J lost 2 bases, with 11 bases between them. CDR3 residues: CASSFRAATDTQYF. The CDR3, as DNA: TGTGCCAGTAGTTTTCGAGCGGCCACAGATACGCAGTATTTT. The whole variable domain, filled in from reference TRBV19 and TRBJ2-3, reads DGGITQSPKYLFRKEGQNVTLSCEQNLNHDAMYWYRQDPGQGLRLIYYSQIVNDFQKGDIAEGYSVSREKKESFPLTVTSAQKNPTAFYLCASSFRAATDTQYFGPGTRLTVL.

The chain links TRBV7-6 to TRBJ1-2, with a possible D match to TRBD1 (6 bases). Per germline, CDR1 SGHVS and CDR2 FNYEAQ. CDR3 length: 12 amino acids. V dropped 5 bases and J dropped 7 bases, with 11 bases sitting between them. DNA of the CDR3: TGTGCCAGCAGCCAGACAGGTCGTGGCTACACCTTC. It encodes CASSQTGRGYTF.

The V and J genes are TRBV19 and TRBJ2-5; tentative D call: TRBD1 (5 bases). The CDR3 runs to 14 residues. Germline assignment: CDR1 LNHDA and CDR2 SQIVND (reference sequence). Trimming took 6 bases from V and 0 from J, leaving 11 bases between them. CDR3 amino acids: CASSWAGNQETQYF. Here the CDR3 DNA reads TGTGCCAGTAGCTGGGCAGGGAACCAAGAGACCCAGTACTTC.

V is TRBV11-3 and J is TRBJ2-5; 7 nucleotides line up with TRBD2. The germline V gene encodes CDR1 SGHNT and CDR2 YENEEA. Unmatched junction bases numbered 7, after V lost 1 base and J lost 5 bases. The CDR3 is 15 amino acids. CDR3 sequence reads: CASSLAGGLFETQYF. CDR3 nucleotide sequence: TGTGCCAGCAGCTTAGCGGGAGGACTGTTTGAGACCCAGTACTTC.